Below are 17 T cell receptor beta chains sequenced from a single sample in a study of CD8+ T cells in alopecia areata. Indicated treatment: oral pan-JAK inhibitor, 5-10 mg twice daily. Sequencing relied on a cDNA template that was reverse transcribed from extracted RNA. Method: immunoSEQ multiplex PCR; TCRdb's copy keeps in-frame clones and lacks some. The top ten hold around 20% of the sample, which has 50,000 to 65,000 clones, around 42% seen once. The sequenced sample was CD8+ T cells sorted from blood, obtained at approximately week 36, from a patient treated with tofacitinib. The origin of the receptors is a human donor with alopecia areata.

This sequence joins TRBV29-1 and TRBJ1-1; tentative D call: TRBD1 (6 bases). The CDR3 contains 13 residues. Germline CDR1 is SQVTM and CDR2 is ANQGSEA. V was shortened by 4 bases and J by 1 base, with 10 bases between the two germline ends. The CDR3, as DNA: TGCAGCGTTGGGGACACGCAGAACACTGAAGCTTTCTTT. Amino acid sequence: CSVGDTQNTEAFF.

The chain recombines TRBV6-6 with TRBJ2-7, with D possibly being TRBD1 (5 bases). Trimming cost V 8 bases and J 1 base, with 15 bases left between them. CDR3 length equals 14 residues. The germline V gene encodes CDR1 MNHNY and CDR2 SVGAGI (reference sequence). Written as DNA, the CDR3 is TGTGCCAGCCTTCGGACGGACACTTCCTACGAGCAGTACTTC. Its translation is CASLRTDTSYEQYF.

This clone was observed a few times. This rearrangement joins TRBV27 to TRBJ2-5; TRBD2 agrees at 8 bases. CDR3 length equals 15 residues. The V and J ends lost 5 bases and 1 base, in that order; junction bases with no gene match: 6. The germline V gene encodes CDR1 MNHEY and CDR2 SMNVEV (reference sequence). The CDR3 nucleotides are TGTGCCAGCAGTAACCCCCGGGAGGGCCAAGAGACCCAGTACTTC. This translates into CASSNPREGQETQYF.

V gene TRBV27 combines with J gene TRBJ1-2; D is unresolved. The germline gives CDR1 MNHEY, CDR2 SMNVEV (reference sequence). The CDR3 covers 14 residues. V lost 3 bases, J lost 2 bases, and 10 bases lay in between. CDR3 region: CASSFLGSNYGYTF. CDR3 DNA: TGTGCCAGCAGTTTCCTGGGGTCGAACTATGGCTACACCTTC.

This clone was detected only a few times. The sample contains more than one DNA sequence encoding this CDR3. V and J are TRBV29-1 and TRBJ1-3; the D is unclear. Germline CDR1 is SQVTM and CDR2 is ANQGSEA. Trimming removed 5 bases from V and 0 bases from J, with 8 bases in between. This CDR3 region has 13 residues. The CDR3: CSVRAASGNTIYF. For the CDR3, the DNA is TGCAGCGTTAGGGCCGCCTCTGGAAACACCATATATTTT. Together with reference TRBV29-1 and TRBJ1-3, the CDR3 gives the full variable domain: SAVISQKPSRDICQRGTSLTIQCQVDSQVTMMFWYRQQPGQSLTLIATANQGSEATYESGFVIDKFPISRPNLTFSTLTVSNMSPEDSSIYLCSVRAASGNTIYFGEGSWLTVV.

A few counts support this clone. The chain couples TRBV7-9 to TRBJ2-7; maybe TRBD2 (6 bases). V was pared by 5 bases and J by 7 bases, with 12 bases between. The germline CDR1 and CDR2 sequences are SEHNR and FQNEAQ (reference sequence). There are 12 residues in the CDR3. CDR3 in amino acids: CASSTDAGEQYF. CDR3 DNA: TGTGCCAGCAGCACCGACGCGGGAGAGCAGTACTTC. Full variable domain (rest looked up from reference TRBV7-9 and TRBJ2-7): DTGVSQNPRHKITKRGQNVTFRCDPISEHNRLYWYRQTLGQGPEFLTYFQNEAQLEKSRLLSDRFSAERPKGSFSTLEIQRTEQGDSAMYLCASSTDAGEQYFGPGTRLTVT.

This clone occurred a few times. The chain recombines TRBV29-1 with TRBJ2-2; tentatively, D is TRBD2 (5 bases). V lost 3 bases to trimming and J lost 6 bases, with 14 bases between them. Germline-derived CDR1 and CDR2 are SQVTM and ANQGSEA. The CDR3 spans 14 residues. Here the CDR3 DNA reads TGCAGCGTTGAGGTGGGCAGCGGACCCGGGGAGCTGTTTTTT. It is translated as CSVEVGSGPGELFF.

The J gene is TRBJ2-1, the V gene TRBV27, with TRBD2 matching 9 bases. The CDR3 has 16 amino acids. V lost 5 bases and J lost 9; bases outside the gene matches: 14. Germline V gene data show CDR1 as MNHEY and CDR2 as SMNVEV (reference sequence). CDR3 loop: CASSLPGREGYGEQFF. The CDR3, as DNA: TGTGCCAGCAGTCTCCCTGGGCGGGAGGGCTACGGTGAGCAGTTCTTC.

The chain carries TRBV6-5 and TRBJ1-2; D remains unclear. CDR1 and CDR2 from the germline V gene are MNHEY and SVGAGI. The CDR3 contains 13 residues. Trimming left V 5 bases short and J 2 bases short, with 9 bases between. The CDR3 sequence: CASSDAENYGYTF. Here the CDR3 DNA reads TGTGCCAGCAGTGACGCGGAAAACTATGGCTACACCTTC.

The chain joins TRBV10-2 to TRBJ1-5, with TRBD1 as a possible D gene (6 bases). CDR1 and CDR2 (germline): WSHSY, SAAADI. Trimming removed 11 bases from V and 5 bases from J, with 16 bases in between. This CDR3 is 13 amino acids long. The CDR3 coding sequence is TGCGCCTCCGGGGGGCAAGGGCATCAGCCCCAGCATTTT. It encodes CASGGQGHQPQHF.

This clone was detected only a few times. The chain uses TRBV2 and TRBJ2-7, with TRBD1 matching 7 bases. Germline assignment: CDR1 SNHLY and CDR2 FYNNEI. J was trimmed by 3 bases and V by 3 bases; bases with no gene match: 5. This CDR3 region has 14 residues. As DNA, the CDR3 is TGTGCCAGCAGTGATCCCAGGGGGTACTACGAGCAGTACTTC. It encodes CASSDPRGYYEQYF.

The chain joins TRBV27 to TRBJ2-2; TRBD2 matches at 8 bases. V lost 6 bases, J lost 6 bases, and 12 bases stayed unmatched. The germline V gene encodes CDR1 MNHEY and CDR2 SMNVEV (reference sequence). This CDR3 comprises 16 residues. CDR3 sequence: CASSPEGLVDAGELFF. The CDR3 DNA reads as TGTGCCAGCAGCCCGGAGGGACTAGTAGACGCCGGGGAGCTGTTTTTT.

The gene calls are TRBV11-2 and TRBJ2-3; D is unresolved. Germline V gives CDR1 SGHAT, CDR2 FQNNGV. The V gene lost 5 bases and the J gene lost 1 base, with 13 bases spanning the gap. The CDR3 is made up of 15 amino acids. The CDR3 spells CASSARTDGTDTQYF. DNA of the CDR3: TGTGCCAGCAGCGCTCGGACCGACGGCACAGATACGCAGTATTTT.

The rearrangement links TRBV5-4 to TRBJ2-7; D ambiguous. V lost 4 bases to trimming and J lost 7 bases, with 9 bases between them. CDR3 length equals 11 residues. The germline CDR1 and CDR2 sequences are SGHNT and YYREEE (reference sequence). The CDR3 is CASSPVPEQYF. The CDR3 bases are TGTGCCAGCAGCCCCGTACCGGAGCAGTACTTC.

This clone was found a few times. This rearrangement joins TRBV4-2 to TRBJ1-5; the D is unclear. Trimming removed 1 base from V and 6 bases from J, with 16 bases in between. CDR3 length: 16 amino acids. The germline V gene has CDR1 LGHNA and CDR2 YNFKEQ. Written as DNA, the CDR3 is TGTGCCAGCAGCCAAGTTGGAGATCGGAGCCCTCAGCCCCAGCATTTT. It codes for CASSQVGDRSPQPQHF.

This clone has more than one count but fewer than ten. The chain joins TRBV5-1 to TRBJ1-2; D might be TRBD1 (5 bases). The V gene lost 4 bases and the J gene lost 4 bases, with 8 bases spanning the gap. CDR3 length: 12 amino acids. Germline-derived CDR1 and CDR2 are SGHRS and YFSETQ. CDR3 sequence: CASSGTAYGYTF. The DNA for the CDR3 is TGCGCCAGCAGCGGGACGGCCTATGGCTACACCTTC.

J is TRBJ2-3 and V is TRBV7-2, with 7 bases that match TRBD2. Trimming cost V 0 bases and J 0 bases; bases outside gene matches: 9. Germline CDR1 is SGHTA and CDR2 is FQGNSA. The CDR3 contains 18 residues. The CDR3 coding sequence is TGTGCCAGCAGCTTAGCTAGTACACTAGCGTCAAGCACAGATACGCAGTATTTT. It is translated as CASSLASTLASSTDTQYF.